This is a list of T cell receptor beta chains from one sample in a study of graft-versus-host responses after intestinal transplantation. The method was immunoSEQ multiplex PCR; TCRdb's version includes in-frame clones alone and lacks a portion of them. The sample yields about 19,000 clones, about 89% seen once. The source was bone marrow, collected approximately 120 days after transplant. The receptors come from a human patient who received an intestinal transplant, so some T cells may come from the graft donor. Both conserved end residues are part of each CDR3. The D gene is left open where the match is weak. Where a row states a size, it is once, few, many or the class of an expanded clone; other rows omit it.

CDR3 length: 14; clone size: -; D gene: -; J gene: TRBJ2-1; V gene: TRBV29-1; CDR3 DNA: TGCAGCGTTGAAGGCCGGGGGTCCTACAATGAGCAGTTCTTC; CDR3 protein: CSVEGRGSYNEQFF
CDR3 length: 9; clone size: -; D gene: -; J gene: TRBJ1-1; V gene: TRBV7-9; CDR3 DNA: TGTGCCAGCCCAACTGAAGCTTTCTTT; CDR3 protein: CASPTEAFF
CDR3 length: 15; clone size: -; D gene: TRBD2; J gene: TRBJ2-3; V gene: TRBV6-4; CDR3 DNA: TGTGCCAGCAGTGAAGGGCGGGGGGGCACAGATACGCAGTATTTT; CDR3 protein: CASSEGRGGTDTQYF
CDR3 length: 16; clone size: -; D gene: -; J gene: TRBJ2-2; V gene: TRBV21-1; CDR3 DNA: TGTGCCAGCAGCAAAGTCGGGAATCAGAACACCGGGGAGCTGTTTTTT; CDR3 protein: CASSKVGNQNTGELFF
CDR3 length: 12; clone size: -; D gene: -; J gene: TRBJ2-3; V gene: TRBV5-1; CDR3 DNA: TGCGCCAGCAGTCCGAATACAGGAACGCAGTATTTT; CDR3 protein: CASSPNTGTQYF
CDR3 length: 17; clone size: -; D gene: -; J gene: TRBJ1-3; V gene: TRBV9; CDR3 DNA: TGTGCCAGCAGCGTAGTTGCCGACAGGAGCTCTGGAAACACCATATATTTT; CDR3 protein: CASSVVADRSSGNTIYF
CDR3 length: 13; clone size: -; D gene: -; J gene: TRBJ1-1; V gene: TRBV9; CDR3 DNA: TGTGCCAGCACCCTGATAGGAGAAGCTGAAGCTTTCTTT; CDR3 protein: CASTLIGEAEAFF
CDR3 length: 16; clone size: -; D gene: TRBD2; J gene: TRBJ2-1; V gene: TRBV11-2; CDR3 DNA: TGTGCCAGCAGCTTATGGCTGCGGGAGATCTACAATGAGCAGTTCTTC; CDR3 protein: CASSLWLREIYNEQFF
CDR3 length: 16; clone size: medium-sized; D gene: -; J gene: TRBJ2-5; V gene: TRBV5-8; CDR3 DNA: TGTGCCAGCAGCCTGGGGTTTGCAGAATTTTTGGAGACCCAGTACTTC; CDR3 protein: CASSLGFAEFLETQYF
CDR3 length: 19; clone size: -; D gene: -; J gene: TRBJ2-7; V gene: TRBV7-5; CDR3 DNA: TGTGCCAGAAGCCGTGAGACGCTAAAACTAGCGAATAGCTCCTACGAGCAGTACTTC; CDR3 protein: CARSRETLKLANSSYEQYF
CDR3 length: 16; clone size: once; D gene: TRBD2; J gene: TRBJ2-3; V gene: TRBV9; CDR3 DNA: TGTGCCGGCAGCGCCACTCTAGCGGGAAGCACAGATACGCAGTATTTT; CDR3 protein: CAGSATLAGSTDTQYF
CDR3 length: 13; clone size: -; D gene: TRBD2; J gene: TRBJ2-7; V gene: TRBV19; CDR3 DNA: TGTGCCAGTAATGATGCGGGAGTGGCCGAGCAGTACTTC; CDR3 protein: CASNDAGVAEQYF
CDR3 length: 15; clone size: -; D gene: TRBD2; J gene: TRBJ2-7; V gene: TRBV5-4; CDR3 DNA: TGTGCCAGCAGCGAACTAGCGGGAGCCCCCTACGAGCAGTACTTC; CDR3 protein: CASSELAGAPYEQYF
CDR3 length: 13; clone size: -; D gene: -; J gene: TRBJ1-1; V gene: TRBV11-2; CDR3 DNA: TGTGCCAGCAGACCCGGGGCGAGCACTGAAGCTTTCTTT; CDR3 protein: CASRPGASTEAFF
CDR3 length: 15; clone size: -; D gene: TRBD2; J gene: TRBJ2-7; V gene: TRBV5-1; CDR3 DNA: TGCGCCAGCAGCTTGGTAGCGGGGACTTCCTACGAGCAGTACTTC; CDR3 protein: CASSLVAGTSYEQYF
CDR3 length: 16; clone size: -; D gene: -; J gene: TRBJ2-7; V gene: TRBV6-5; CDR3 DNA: TGTGCCAGCAGTTACTCGGTCGGACTTGGACTCTACGAGCAGTACTTC; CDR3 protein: CASSYSVGLGLYEQYF
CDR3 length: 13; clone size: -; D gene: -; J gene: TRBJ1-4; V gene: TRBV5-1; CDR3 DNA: TGCGCCAGCAGCTTGGAGGTTAATGAAAAACTGTTTTTT; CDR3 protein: CASSLEVNEKLFF
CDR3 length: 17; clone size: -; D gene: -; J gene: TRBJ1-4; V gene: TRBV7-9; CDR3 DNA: TGTGCCAGCAGCCCAACAGGGTTATTGTCAACTAATGAAAAACTGTTTTTT; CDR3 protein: CASSPTGLLSTNEKLFF
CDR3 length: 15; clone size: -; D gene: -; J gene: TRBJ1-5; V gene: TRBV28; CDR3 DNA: TGTGCCAGCAGGTCTCCGGGGGCCGGGGATCAGCCCCAGCATTTT; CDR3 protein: CASRSPGAGDQPQHF
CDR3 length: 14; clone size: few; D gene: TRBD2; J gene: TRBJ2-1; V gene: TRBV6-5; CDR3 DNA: TGTGCCAGCAGTGACGGGACTAGCGGGAATGAGCAGTTCTTC; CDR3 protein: CASSDGTSGNEQFF
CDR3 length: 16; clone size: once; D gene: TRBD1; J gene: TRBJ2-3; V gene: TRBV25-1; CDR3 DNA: TGTGCCAGCAGTGCCTATCGACAGGGCAGCACAGATACGCAGTATTTT; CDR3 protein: CASSAYRQGSTDTQYF
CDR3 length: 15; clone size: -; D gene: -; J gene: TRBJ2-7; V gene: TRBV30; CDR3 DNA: TGTGCCTGGAGTCTCGCCGGGACTGGGGGCTACGAGCAGTACTTC; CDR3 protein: CAWSLAGTGGYEQYF
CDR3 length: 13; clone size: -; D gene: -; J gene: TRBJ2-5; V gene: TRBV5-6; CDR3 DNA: TGTGCCAGCAATGTACGGGACCAAGAGACCCAGTACTTC; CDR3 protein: CASNVRDQETQYF
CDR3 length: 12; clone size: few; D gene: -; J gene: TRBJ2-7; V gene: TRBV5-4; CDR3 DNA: TGTGCCAGCAGCTTGGATGGGTACGAGCAGTACTTC; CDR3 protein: CASSLDGYEQYF
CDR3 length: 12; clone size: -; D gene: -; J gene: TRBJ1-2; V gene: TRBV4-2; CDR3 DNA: TGTGCCAGCAGCTTAGCGGGGCAAGGCTACACCTTC; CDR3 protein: CASSLAGQGYTF
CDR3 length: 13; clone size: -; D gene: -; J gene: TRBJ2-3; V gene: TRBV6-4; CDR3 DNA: TGTGCCAGCAGTGACCGTCCAGAAGATACGCAGTATTTT; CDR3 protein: CASSDRPEDTQYF
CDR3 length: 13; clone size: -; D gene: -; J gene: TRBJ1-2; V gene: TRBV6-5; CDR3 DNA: TGTGCCAGCAGTCAGTCAGTATCCTATGGCTACACCTTC; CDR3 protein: CASSQSVSYGYTF
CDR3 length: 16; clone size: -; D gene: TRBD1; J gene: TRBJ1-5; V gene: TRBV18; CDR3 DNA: TGTGCCAGCTCCCTACAGGGGGCGCATAGCAATCAGCCCCAGCATTTT; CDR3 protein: CASSLQGAHSNQPQHF
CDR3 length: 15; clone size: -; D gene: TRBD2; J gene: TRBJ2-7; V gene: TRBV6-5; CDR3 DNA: TGTGCCAGCTGCGGACTAGCGGATGGGGGCTACGAGCAGTACTTC; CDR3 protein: CASCGLADGGYEQYF
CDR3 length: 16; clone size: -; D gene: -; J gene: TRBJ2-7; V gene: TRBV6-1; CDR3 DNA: TGTGCCAGCAGTGAACGGAGGAATACCTTCACCTACGAGCAGTACTTC; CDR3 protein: CASSERRNTFTYEQYF
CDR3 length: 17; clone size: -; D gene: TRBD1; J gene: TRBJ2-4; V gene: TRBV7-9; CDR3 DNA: TGTGCCAGCAGCTTATCCTCGACAGGGGGTGAATTGGGCATTCAGTACTTC; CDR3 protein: CASSLSSTGGELGIQYF
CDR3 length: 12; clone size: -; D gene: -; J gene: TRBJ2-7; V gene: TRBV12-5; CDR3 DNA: TGTGCTAGTGGTTTGGTAACCTACGAGCAGTACTTC; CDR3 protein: CASGLVTYEQYF
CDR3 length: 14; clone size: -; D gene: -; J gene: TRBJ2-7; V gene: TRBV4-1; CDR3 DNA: TGCGCCAGCAGCCGCGCTCAGGATTCCTACGAGCAGTACTTC; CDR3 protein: CASSRAQDSYEQYF
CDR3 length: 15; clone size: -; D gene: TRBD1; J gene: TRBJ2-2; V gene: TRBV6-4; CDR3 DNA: TGTGCCAGCAGTGCGGGACAGGGGGCCACCGGGGAGCTGTTTTTT; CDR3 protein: CASSAGQGATGELFF
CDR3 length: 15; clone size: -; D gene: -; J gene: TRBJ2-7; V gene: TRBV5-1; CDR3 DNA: TGCGCCAGCAGCCCCACGGGTCGGGCCTATTACGAGCAGTACTTC; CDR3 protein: CASSPTGRAYYEQYF
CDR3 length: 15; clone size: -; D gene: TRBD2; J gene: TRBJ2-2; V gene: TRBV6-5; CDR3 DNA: TGTGCCAGCAGTTGGGCTAGCGGATCCACCGGGGAGCTGTTTTTT; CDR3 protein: CASSWASGSTGELFF
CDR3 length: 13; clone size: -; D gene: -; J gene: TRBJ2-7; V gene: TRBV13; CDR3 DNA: TGTGCCAGCAGCTCCCTATTGACCTACGAGCAGTACTTC; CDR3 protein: CASSSLLTYEQYF
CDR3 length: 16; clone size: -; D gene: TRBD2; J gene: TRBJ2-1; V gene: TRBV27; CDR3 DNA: TGTGCCAGCACTCCCCTTGGGGCGGGAGAAGACAATGAGCAGTTCTTC; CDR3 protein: CASTPLGAGEDNEQFF
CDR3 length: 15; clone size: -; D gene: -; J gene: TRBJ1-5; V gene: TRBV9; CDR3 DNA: TGTGCCAGCAGCGTCGACAGCACGAGCAATCAGCCCCAGCATTTT; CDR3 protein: CASSVDSTSNQPQHF
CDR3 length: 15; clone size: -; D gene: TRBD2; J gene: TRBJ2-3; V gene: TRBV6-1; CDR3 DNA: TGTGCCAGCAGTGGGACTAGCGGGGGGGCAGATACGCAGTATTTT; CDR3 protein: CASSGTSGGADTQYF
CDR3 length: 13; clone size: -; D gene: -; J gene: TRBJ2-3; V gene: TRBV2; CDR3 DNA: TGTGCCAGCAGTGAAGTATTGAGGGATACGCAGTATTTT; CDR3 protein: CASSEVLRDTQYF
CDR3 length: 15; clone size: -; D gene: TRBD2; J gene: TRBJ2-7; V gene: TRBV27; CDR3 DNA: TGTGCCAGCAGTTTTGTGCCTAGCGGAGTCTACGAGCAGTACTTC; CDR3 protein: CASSFVPSGVYEQYF
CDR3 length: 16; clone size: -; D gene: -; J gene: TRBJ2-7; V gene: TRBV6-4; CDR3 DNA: TGTGCCAGCAGTGAACTCGAAGGACCAACCCTAAGGGAGCAGTACTTC; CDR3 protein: CASSELEGPTLREQYF
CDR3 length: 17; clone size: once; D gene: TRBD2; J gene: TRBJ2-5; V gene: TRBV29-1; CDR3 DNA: TGCAGCGTTGACGAGCTCGGGGCTAGCGGGCCCCAAGAGACCCAGTACTTC; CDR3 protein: CSVDELGASGPQETQYF
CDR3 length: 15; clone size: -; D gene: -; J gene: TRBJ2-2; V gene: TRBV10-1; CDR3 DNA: TGCGCCAGCAGTGAGTCACAGGGGAACACCGGGGAGCTGTTTTTT; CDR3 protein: CASSESQGNTGELFF
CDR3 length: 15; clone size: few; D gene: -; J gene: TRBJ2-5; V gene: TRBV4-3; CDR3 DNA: TGCGCCAGCAGCCGCCGGGTGACCCCCCAAGAGACCCAGTACTTC; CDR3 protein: CASSRRVTPQETQYF